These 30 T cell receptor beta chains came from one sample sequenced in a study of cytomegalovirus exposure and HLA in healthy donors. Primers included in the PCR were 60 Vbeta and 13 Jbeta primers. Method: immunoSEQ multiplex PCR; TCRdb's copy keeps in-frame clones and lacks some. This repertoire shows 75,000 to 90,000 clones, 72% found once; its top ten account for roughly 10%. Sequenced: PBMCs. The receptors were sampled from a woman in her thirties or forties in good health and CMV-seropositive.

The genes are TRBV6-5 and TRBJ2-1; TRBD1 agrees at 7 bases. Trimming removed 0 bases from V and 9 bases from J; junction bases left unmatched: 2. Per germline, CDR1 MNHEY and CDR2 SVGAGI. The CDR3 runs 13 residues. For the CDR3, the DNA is TGTGCCAGCAGTTACTCACAGGGGTGTGAGCAGTTCTTC. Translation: CASSYSQGCEQFF.

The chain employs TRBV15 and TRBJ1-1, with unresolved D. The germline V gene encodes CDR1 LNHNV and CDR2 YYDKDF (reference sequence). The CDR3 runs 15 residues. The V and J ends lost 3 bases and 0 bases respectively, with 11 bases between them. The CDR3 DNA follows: TGTGCCACCAGCAGCAACAATCCGTTGAACACTGAAGCTTTCTTT. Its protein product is CATSSNNPLNTEAFF.

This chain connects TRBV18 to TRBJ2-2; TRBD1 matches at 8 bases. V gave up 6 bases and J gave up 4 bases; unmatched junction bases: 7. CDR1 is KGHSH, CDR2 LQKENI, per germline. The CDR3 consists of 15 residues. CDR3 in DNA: TGTGCCAGCTCGCTCAACGGACAGGGCACCGGGGAGCTGTTTTTT. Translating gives CASSLNGQGTGELFF.

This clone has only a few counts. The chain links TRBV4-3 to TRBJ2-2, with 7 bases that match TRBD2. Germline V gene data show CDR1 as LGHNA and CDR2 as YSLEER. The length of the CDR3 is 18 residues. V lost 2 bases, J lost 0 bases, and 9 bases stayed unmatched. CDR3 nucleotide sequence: TGCGCCAGCAGCCAAACCTCAGCGGGGCGGTCGAACACCGGGGAGCTGTTTTTT. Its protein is CASSQTSAGRSNTGELFF.

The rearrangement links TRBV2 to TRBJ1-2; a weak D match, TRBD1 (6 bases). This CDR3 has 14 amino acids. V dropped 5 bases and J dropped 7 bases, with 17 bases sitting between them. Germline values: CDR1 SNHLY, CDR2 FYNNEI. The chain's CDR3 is CASSTDGDNGGYTF. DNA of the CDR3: TGTGCCAGCAGTACTGACGGGGACAATGGTGGCTACACCTTC.

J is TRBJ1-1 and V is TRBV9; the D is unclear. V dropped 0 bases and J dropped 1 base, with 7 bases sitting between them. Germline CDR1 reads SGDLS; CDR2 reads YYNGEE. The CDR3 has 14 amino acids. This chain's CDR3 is CASSVDQENTEAFF. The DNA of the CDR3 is TGTGCCAGCAGCGTAGATCAGGAGAACACTGAAGCTTTCTTT. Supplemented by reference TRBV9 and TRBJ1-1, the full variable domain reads DSGVTQTPKHLITATGQRVTLRCSPRSGDLSVYWYQQSLDQGLQFLIQYYNGEERAKGNILERFSAQQFPDLHSELNLSSLELGDSALYFCASSVDQENTEAFFGQGTRLTVV.

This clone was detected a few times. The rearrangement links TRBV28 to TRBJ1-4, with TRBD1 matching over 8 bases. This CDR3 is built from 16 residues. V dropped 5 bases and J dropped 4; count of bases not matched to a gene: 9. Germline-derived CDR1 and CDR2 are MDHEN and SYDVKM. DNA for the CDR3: TGTGCCAGCAGTGTGACAGGGGCGGGTGGTAATGAAAAACTGTTTTTT. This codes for CASSVTGAGGNEKLFF.

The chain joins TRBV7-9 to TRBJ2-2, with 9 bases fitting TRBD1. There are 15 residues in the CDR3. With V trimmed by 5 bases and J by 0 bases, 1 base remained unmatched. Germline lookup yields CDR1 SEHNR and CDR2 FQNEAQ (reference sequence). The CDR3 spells CASSRQGANTGELFF. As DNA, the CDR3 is TGTGCCAGCAGCCGACAGGGGGCGAACACCGGGGAGCTGTTTTTT.

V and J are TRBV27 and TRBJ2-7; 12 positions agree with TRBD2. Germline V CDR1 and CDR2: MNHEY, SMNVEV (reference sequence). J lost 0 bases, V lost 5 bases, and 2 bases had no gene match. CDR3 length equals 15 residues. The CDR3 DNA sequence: TGTGCCAGCAGTATGACTAGCGGGAGCTCCTACGAGCAGTACTTC. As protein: CASSMTSGSSYEQYF.

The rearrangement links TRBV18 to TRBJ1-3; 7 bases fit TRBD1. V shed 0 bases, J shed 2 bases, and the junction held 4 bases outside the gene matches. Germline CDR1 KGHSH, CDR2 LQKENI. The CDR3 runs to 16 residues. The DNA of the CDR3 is TGTGCCAGCTCACCACCGTTACAGGGGACTGGAAACACCATATATTTT. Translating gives CASSPPLQGTGNTIYF.

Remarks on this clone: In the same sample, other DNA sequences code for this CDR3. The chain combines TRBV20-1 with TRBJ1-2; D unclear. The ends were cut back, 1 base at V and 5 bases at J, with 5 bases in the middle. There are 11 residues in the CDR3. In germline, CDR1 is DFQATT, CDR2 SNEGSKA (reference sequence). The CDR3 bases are TGCAGTGCTAGAGGCGGGTATGGCTACACCTTC. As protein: CSARGGYGYTF.

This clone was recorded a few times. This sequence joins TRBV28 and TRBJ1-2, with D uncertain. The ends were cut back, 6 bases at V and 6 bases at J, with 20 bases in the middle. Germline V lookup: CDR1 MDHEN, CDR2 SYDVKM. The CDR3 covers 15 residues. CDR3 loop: CASRGLVAEVHGYTF. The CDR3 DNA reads TGTGCCAGCAGGGGTTTGGTTGCGGAGGTGCATGGCTACACCTTC.

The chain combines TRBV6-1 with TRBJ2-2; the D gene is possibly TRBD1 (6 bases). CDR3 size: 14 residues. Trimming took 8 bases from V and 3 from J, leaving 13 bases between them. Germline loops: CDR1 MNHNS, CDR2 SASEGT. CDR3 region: CASREGVHTGELFF. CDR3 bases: TGTGCCAGCCGCGAGGGGGTGCACACCGGGGAGCTGTTTTTT.

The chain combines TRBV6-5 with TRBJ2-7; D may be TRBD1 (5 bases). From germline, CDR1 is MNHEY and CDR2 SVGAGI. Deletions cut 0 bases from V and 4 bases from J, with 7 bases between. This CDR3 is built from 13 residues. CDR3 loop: CASSYSAGYEQYF. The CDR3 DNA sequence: TGTGCCAGCAGTTACTCAGCAGGGTACGAGCAGTACTTC.

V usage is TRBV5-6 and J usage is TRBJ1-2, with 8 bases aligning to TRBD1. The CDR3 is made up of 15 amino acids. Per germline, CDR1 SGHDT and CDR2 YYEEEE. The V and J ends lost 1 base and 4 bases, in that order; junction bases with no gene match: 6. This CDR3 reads CASSLRAGGSYGYTF. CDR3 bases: TGTGCCAGCAGCTTGAGGGCAGGGGGCTCCTATGGCTACACCTTC.

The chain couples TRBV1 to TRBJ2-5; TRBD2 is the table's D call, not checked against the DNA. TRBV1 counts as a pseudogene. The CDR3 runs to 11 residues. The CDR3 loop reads CTSSPQETQYF. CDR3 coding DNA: TGCACCAGCAGCCCGCAAGAGACCCAGTACTTC.

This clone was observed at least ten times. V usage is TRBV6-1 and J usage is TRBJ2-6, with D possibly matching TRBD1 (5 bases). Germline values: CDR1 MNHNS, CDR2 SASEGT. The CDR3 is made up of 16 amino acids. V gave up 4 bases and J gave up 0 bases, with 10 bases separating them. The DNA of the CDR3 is TGTGCCAGCAGTGCAATACAGGTCTCTGGGGCCAACGTCCTGACTTTC. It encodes CASSAIQVSGANVLTF.

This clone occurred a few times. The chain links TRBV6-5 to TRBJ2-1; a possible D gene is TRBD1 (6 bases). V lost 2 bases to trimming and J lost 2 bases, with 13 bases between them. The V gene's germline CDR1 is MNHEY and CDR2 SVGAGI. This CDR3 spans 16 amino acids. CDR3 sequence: CASSYASGATYNEQFF. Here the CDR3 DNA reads TGTGCCAGCAGTTACGCGTCAGGGGCCACCTACAATGAGCAGTTCTTC.

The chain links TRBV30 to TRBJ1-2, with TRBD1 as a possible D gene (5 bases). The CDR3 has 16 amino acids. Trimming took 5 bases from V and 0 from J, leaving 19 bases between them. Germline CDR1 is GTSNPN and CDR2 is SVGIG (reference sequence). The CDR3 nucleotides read TGTGCCTGGTTAAACCGGGGGATTACCCCTAACTATGGCTACACCTTC. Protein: CAWLNRGITPNYGYTF.

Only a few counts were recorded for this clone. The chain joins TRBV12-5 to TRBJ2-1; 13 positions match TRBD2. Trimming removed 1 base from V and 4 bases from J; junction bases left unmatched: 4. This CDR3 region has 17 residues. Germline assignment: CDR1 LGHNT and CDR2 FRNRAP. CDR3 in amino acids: CASGLALTSGGYNEQFF. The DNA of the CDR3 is TGTGCTAGTGGTTTGGCGCTGACTAGCGGGGGGTACAATGAGCAGTTCTTC.

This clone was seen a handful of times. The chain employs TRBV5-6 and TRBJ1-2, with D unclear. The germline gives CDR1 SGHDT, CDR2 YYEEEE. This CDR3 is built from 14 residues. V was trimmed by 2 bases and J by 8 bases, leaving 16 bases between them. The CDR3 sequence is CASSFTSGRWGYTF. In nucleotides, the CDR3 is TGTGCCAGCAGCTTTACTTCGGGAAGGTGGGGCTACACCTTC.

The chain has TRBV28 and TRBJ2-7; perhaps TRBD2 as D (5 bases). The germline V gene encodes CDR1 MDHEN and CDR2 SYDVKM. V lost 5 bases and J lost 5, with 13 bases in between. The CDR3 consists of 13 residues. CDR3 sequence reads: CASSQLLVHEQYF. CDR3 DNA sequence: TGTGCCAGCAGTCAGCTACTAGTCCACGAGCAGTACTTC.

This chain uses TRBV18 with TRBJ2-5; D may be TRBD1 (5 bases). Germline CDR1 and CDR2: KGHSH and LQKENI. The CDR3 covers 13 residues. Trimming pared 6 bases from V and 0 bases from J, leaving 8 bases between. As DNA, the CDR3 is TGTGCCAGCTCCCGACAGAACCAAGAGACCCAGTACTTC. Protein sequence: CASSRQNQETQYF. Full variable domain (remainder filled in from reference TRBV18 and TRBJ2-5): NAGVMQNPRHLVRRRGQEARLRCSPMKGHSHVYWYRQLPEEGLKFMVYLQKENIIDESGMPKERFSAEFPKEGPSILRIQQVVRGDSAAYFCASSRQNQETQYFGPGTRLLVL.

CDR3 nucleotides: TGCGCCAGCAGCTCGCAGGGGGCGGACGAGACCCAGTACTTC. It is translated as CASSSQGADETQYF. The V gene is TRBV5-1, the J gene TRBJ2-5; 8 positions match TRBD1. Germline CDR1 reads SGHRS; CDR2 reads YFSETQ. Trimming took 3 bases from V and 5 from J; bases not matched to a gene: 6. CDR3 length: 14 amino acids. Filled out from reference TRBV5-1 and TRBJ2-5, the complete variable domain reads KAGVTQTPRYLIKTRGQQVTLSCSPISGHRSVSWYQQTPGQGLQFLFEYFSETQRNKGNFPGRFSGRQFSNSRSEMNVSTLELGDSALYLCASSSQGADETQYFGPGTRLLVL.

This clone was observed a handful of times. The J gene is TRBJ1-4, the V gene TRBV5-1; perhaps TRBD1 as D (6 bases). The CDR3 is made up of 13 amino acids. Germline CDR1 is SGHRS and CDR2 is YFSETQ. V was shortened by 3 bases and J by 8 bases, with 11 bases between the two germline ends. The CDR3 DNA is TGCGCCAGCAGCTCACAGGGAACAGAAAAACTGTTTTTT. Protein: CASSSQGTEKLFF.

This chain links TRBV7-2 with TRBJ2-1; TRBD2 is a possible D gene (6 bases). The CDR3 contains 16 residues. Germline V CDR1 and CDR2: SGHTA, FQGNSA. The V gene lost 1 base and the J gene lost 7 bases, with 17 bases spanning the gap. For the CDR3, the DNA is TGTGCCAGCAGCTTAGAGCTCGTCGGGGGAAAAAATGAGCAGTTCTTC. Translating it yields CASSLELVGGKNEQFF.

The CDR3 DNA reads as TGTGCCATCAGTGAGTCGGCCGCAAACTATGGCTACACCTTC. Its protein product is CAISESAANYGYTF. The chain joins TRBV10-3 to TRBJ1-2; D is undetermined. The V gene lost 0 bases and the J gene lost 2 bases, with 7 bases spanning the gap. CDR1 and CDR2 from the germline V gene are ENHRY and SYGVKD. The CDR3 runs 14 residues.

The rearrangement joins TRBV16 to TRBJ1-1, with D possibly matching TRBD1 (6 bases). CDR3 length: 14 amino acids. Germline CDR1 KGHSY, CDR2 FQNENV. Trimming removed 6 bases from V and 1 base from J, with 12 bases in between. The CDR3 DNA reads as TGTGCCAGCAGTCAAATACAGGGGAACACTGAAGCTTTCTTT. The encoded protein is CASSQIQGNTEAFF.

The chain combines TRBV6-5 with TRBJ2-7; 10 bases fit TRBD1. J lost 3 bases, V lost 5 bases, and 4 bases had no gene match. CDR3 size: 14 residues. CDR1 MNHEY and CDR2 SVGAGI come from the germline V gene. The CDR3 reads CASSQRTGGYEQYF. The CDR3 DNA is TGTGCCAGCAGTCAGCGGACAGGGGGCTACGAGCAGTACTTC.

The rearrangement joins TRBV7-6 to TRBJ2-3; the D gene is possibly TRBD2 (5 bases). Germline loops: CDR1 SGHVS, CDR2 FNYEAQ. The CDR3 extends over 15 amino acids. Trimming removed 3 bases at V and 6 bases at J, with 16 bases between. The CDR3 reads CASSFRAGQADTQYF. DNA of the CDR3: TGTGCCAGCAGCTTTCGGGCGGGTCAGGCGGATACGCAGTATTTT.